This record concerns one T cell receptor beta chain sequence. These data come from a study of cytomegalovirus exposure and HLA in healthy donors. Primers included in the PCR were 60 Vbeta and 13 Jbeta primers. Measured with immunoSEQ multiplex PCR; TCRdb has only the in-frame clones, and not every one. This sample carries about 92,000 clones, with 15% to 19% going to the ten biggest clones. This sequence was found in a man aged 45 to 65 in good health and CMV-seropositive. Material for sequencing was PBMCs.

Here the CDR3 reads CATSRGDRLNTEAFF. Here the CDR3 DNA reads TGTGCCACCAGCAGAGGCGACAGACTGAACACTGAAGCTTTCTTT. V usage is TRBV15 and J usage is TRBJ1-1, with a tentative D call TRBD1 (5 bases). The CDR3 length is 15 residues. Germline-derived CDR1 and CDR2 are LNHNV and YYDKDF (reference sequence). V gave up 1 base and J gave up 0 bases, with 9 bases separating them.